One and the same sample provided the 6 T cell receptor beta chains below, sequenced in a study of blood T cell repertoires in COVID-19. Clones were read by immunoSEQ multiplex PCR, and TCRdb kept only the in-frame ones, dropping some. The sample comprises hundreds of thousands of clones, around 85% of which are singletons, and approximately 3% rests with the top ten. Sequences were obtained from PBMCs or T cells enriched from blood (not recorded which). The source of these receptors is a woman in her forties or fifties in a cohort exposed to, infected with or recovered from COVID-19 (not recorded which).

The chain couples TRBV12-3 or TRBV12-4 to TRBJ1-6; D call uncertain. This CDR3 is built from 12 residues. Trimming took off 6 bases at V and 11 bases at J, with 11 bases between the two ends. DNA for the CDR3: TGTGCCAGCAGGGAACCCGGGACACCCCTCCACTTT. The encoded protein is CASREPGTPLHF.

The gene calls are TRBV30 and TRBJ2-7; 7 bases are shared with TRBD2. The CDR3 sequence is 11 residues long. Trimming at V came to 3 bases and at J to 4 bases, leaving 0 bases not matched to a gene. Germline CDR1 is GTSNPN and CDR2 is SVGIG (reference sequence). The CDR3 region is CAWSGGYEQYF. The CDR3 DNA is TGTGCCTGGAGCGGGGGGTACGAGCAGTACTTC.

This clone was counted a single time. The rearrangement joins TRBV7-2 to TRBJ1-3; 7 bases align to TRBD1. There are 12 residues in the CDR3. Trimming at V came to 4 bases and at J to 7 bases, leaving 1 base not matched to a gene. Germline V gives CDR1 SGHTA, CDR2 FQGNSA. The CDR3 nucleotides are TGTGCCAGCAGCTCCAGGGGGAACACCATATATTTT. Translation gives CASSSRGNTIYF.

This chain uses TRBV7-3 with TRBJ2-2; the match to TRBD2 covers 11 bases. This CDR3 is built from 17 residues. Germline assignment: CDR1 SGHTA and CDR2 FQGTGA. V dropped 5 bases and J dropped 0; count of bases not matched to a gene: 5. CDR3 nucleotides: TGTGCCAGCAGCACCTCACTAGCGGGGGCGAACACCGGGGAGCTGTTTTTT. It encodes CASSTSLAGANTGELFF.

The rearrangement links TRBV19 to TRBJ1-6, with a possible D match to TRBD1 (5 bases). Germline-derived CDR1 and CDR2 are LNHDA and SQIVND (reference sequence). This CDR3 has 13 amino acids. Trimming removed 5 bases from V and 10 bases from J, with 12 bases in between. The DNA for the CDR3 is TGTGCCAGTAGTGCCACAAAGGGGTCACCCCTCCACTTT. Translation gives CASSATKGSPLHF.

The chain carries TRBV24-1 and TRBJ1-3, with 8 positions matching TRBD1. Germline loops: CDR1 KGHDR, CDR2 SFDVKD. CDR3 length: 18 amino acids. V lost 6 bases and J lost 2; bases outside the gene matches: 14. In DNA form, the CDR3 reads TGTGCCACCAGTCTGGCGGGGGGGGACAGGCGAACTGGAAACACCATATATTTT. Translation gives CATSLAGGDRRTGNTIYF.